The rows below give T cell receptor beta chains drawn from one sample of a study of CD4+ T cells in melanoma. The protocol was immunoSEQ multiplex PCR, while the TCRdb copy is restricted to in-frame clones and leaves out a portion. The data show more than 90,000 clones, roughly 90% seen once. Material: peripheral blood. The receptors were sampled from a human donor with melanoma. CDR3s include the opening cysteine and the closing phenylalanine or tryptophan. The D gene is left open where the match is weak. The size field is filled for only some rows; it gives once, few, many or a size class.

cdr3_aa: CASSYSANYGYTF
cdr3_nt: TGTGCCAGCAGTTACAGTGCAAACTATGGCTACACCTTC
clone_size: -
d_call: -
j_call: TRBJ1-2
v_call: TRBV6-5

cdr3_aa: CATSGDRAVNTEAFF
cdr3_nt: TGTGCCACCAGCGGGGACAGGGCGGTGAACACTGAAGCTTTCTTT
clone_size: -
d_call: TRBD1
j_call: TRBJ1-1
v_call: TRBV5-6

cdr3_aa: CGQPRAFGYEQYF
cdr3_nt: TGTGGACAACCTCGGGCTTTTGGATACGAGCAGTACTTC
clone_size: -
d_call: -
j_call: TRBJ2-7
v_call: TRBV19

cdr3_aa: CASSLAGYNEQFF
cdr3_nt: TGTGCCAGCAGCTTAGCTGGCTACAATGAGCAGTTCTTC
clone_size: -
d_call: -
j_call: TRBJ2-1
v_call: TRBV11-2

cdr3_aa: CASSLDRGSYNEQFF
cdr3_nt: TGTGCCAGCAGCTTGGATCGCGGCTCCTACAATGAGCAGTTCTTC
clone_size: -
d_call: -
j_call: TRBJ2-1
v_call: TRBV7-6

cdr3_aa: CASSLVGQGAGANVLTF
cdr3_nt: TGTGCCAGCAGCTTAGTCGGACAGGGTGCCGGGGCCAACGTCCTGACTTTC
clone_size: -
d_call: TRBD1
j_call: TRBJ2-6
v_call: TRBV11-2

cdr3_aa: CASSRGVTGELFF
cdr3_nt: TGTGCCAGCAGCCGAGGGGTCACCGGGGAGCTGTTTTTT
clone_size: -
d_call: -
j_call: TRBJ2-2
v_call: TRBV7-8

cdr3_aa: CSAGRPMGYTF
cdr3_nt: TGCAGTGCTGGACGGCCCATGGGCTACACCTTC
clone_size: -
d_call: -
j_call: TRBJ1-2
v_call: TRBV20-1

cdr3_aa: CASSLVLGAKDEQYF
cdr3_nt: TGTGCCAGCAGCTTAGTGCTGGGGGCGAAGGACGAGCAGTACTTC
clone_size: few
d_call: -
j_call: TRBJ2-7
v_call: TRBV7-9

cdr3_aa: CASTTRPSIYEQYF
cdr3_nt: TGTGCCAGCACCACAAGGCCCAGTATCTACGAGCAGTACTTC
clone_size: -
d_call: -
j_call: TRBJ2-7
v_call: TRBV28

cdr3_aa: CASSLQPFTDTQYF
cdr3_nt: TGTGCCAGCAGCTTACAACCCTTCACAGATACGCAGTATTTT
clone_size: -
d_call: -
j_call: TRBJ2-3
v_call: TRBV7-3

cdr3_aa: CASSLSGTSPFTDTQYF
cdr3_nt: TGTGCCAGCAGCTTGTCCGGGACTAGTCCCTTCACAGATACGCAGTATTTT
clone_size: -
d_call: TRBD2
j_call: TRBJ2-3
v_call: TRBV5-8

cdr3_aa: CASSQDRGFGQPQHF
cdr3_nt: TGCGCCAGCAGCCAAGATCGAGGCTTCGGGCAGCCCCAGCATTTT
clone_size: -
d_call: -
j_call: TRBJ1-5
v_call: TRBV4-3

cdr3_aa: CASSLMGQAGELFF
cdr3_nt: TGTGCCAGCAGCCTGATGGGACAGGCCGGGGAGCTGTTTTTT
clone_size: once
d_call: TRBD1
j_call: TRBJ2-2
v_call: TRBV14

cdr3_aa: CASSTAGPVGNQPQHF
cdr3_nt: TGTGCCAGCAGTACCGCCGGGCCTGTGGGCAATCAGCCCCAGCATTTT
clone_size: -
d_call: -
j_call: TRBJ1-5
v_call: TRBV28

cdr3_aa: CATSRASRAETQYF
cdr3_nt: TGTGCCACCAGCAGGGCCTCCAGGGCAGAGACCCAGTACTTC
clone_size: -
d_call: -
j_call: TRBJ2-5
v_call: TRBV15

cdr3_aa: CASSSLRGGEQFF
cdr3_nt: TGTGCCAGCAGTTCCCTGAGGGGGGGTGAGCAGTTCTTC
clone_size: -
d_call: -
j_call: TRBJ2-1
v_call: TRBV28

cdr3_aa: CASSRTGSYEQYF
cdr3_nt: TGTGCCAGCAGCCGGACAGGTTCCTACGAGCAGTACTTC
clone_size: -
d_call: TRBD1
j_call: TRBJ2-7
v_call: TRBV7-6

cdr3_aa: CASTRGETQYF
cdr3_nt: TGTGCCAGCACCAGGGGTGAGACCCAGTACTTC
clone_size: -
d_call: -
j_call: TRBJ2-5
v_call: TRBV2

cdr3_aa: CASGTERARQFF
cdr3_nt: TGTGCCAGCGGCACCGAGCGGGCGAGGCAGTTCTTC
clone_size: -
d_call: -
j_call: TRBJ2-1
v_call: TRBV7-9

cdr3_aa: CASSEENIQYF
cdr3_nt: TGTGCCAGCAGTGAGGAAAACATTCAGTACTTC
clone_size: -
d_call: -
j_call: TRBJ2-4
v_call: TRBV2

cdr3_aa: CASSLGLMVSGYTF
cdr3_nt: TGTGCCAGCAGCTTAGGGTTGATGGTGTCCGGCTACACCTTC
clone_size: -
d_call: -
j_call: TRBJ1-2
v_call: TRBV7-2

cdr3_aa: CASRGTQAGANVLTF
cdr3_nt: TGTGCCAGCAGAGGTACTCAGGCGGGGGCCAACGTCCTGACTTTC
clone_size: -
d_call: -
j_call: TRBJ2-6
v_call: TRBV6-1

cdr3_aa: CASSMMGSYSPLHF
cdr3_nt: TGTGCCAGTAGTATGATGGGTTCGTATTCACCCCTCCACTTT
clone_size: -
d_call: -
j_call: TRBJ1-6
v_call: TRBV19

cdr3_aa: CAWSRDRGNQPQHF
cdr3_nt: TGTGCCTGGAGCAGGGACCGTGGAAATCAGCCCCAGCATTTT
clone_size: few
d_call: -
j_call: TRBJ1-5
v_call: TRBV30

cdr3_aa: CASSKWTGRGQPQHF
cdr3_nt: TGTGCCAGTAGTAAATGGACAGGGCGCGGTCAGCCCCAGCATTTT
clone_size: -
d_call: TRBD1
j_call: TRBJ1-5
v_call: TRBV19

cdr3_aa: CASSLTSGTDTQYF
cdr3_nt: TGCGCCAGCAGCTTGACTAGCGGCACAGATACGCAGTATTTT
clone_size: -
d_call: TRBD2
j_call: TRBJ2-3
v_call: TRBV5-1

cdr3_aa: CASSPKTGYADQPQHF
cdr3_nt: TGTGCCAGCAGCCCGAAGACAGGGTACGCGGATCAGCCCCAGCATTTT
clone_size: -
d_call: TRBD1
j_call: TRBJ1-5
v_call: TRBV7-2

cdr3_aa: CASSSGTGIYEQYF
cdr3_nt: TGTGCCAGCAGCTCCGGGACAGGGATCTACGAGCAGTACTTC
clone_size: -
d_call: TRBD1
j_call: TRBJ2-7
v_call: TRBV7-2

cdr3_aa: CASSLTPNSPLHF
cdr3_nt: TGTGCCAGCAGCTTAACACCTAATTCACCCCTCCACTTT
clone_size: -
d_call: -
j_call: TRBJ1-6
v_call: TRBV11-1

cdr3_aa: CASSQSAQGTGNTIYF
cdr3_nt: TGCGCCAGCAGCCAGTCGGCTCAGGGAACTGGAAACACCATATATTTT
clone_size: few
d_call: -
j_call: TRBJ1-3
v_call: TRBV4-3

cdr3_aa: CSVNRGRGEQYF
cdr3_nt: TGCAGCGTTAACAGGGGGCGAGGCGAGCAGTACTTC
clone_size: -
d_call: TRBD1
j_call: TRBJ2-7
v_call: TRBV29-1

cdr3_aa: CASSQVGTVAYEQYF
cdr3_nt: TGCGCCAGCAGCCAAGTGGGGACTGTCGCCTACGAGCAGTACTTC
clone_size: few
d_call: -
j_call: TRBJ2-7
v_call: TRBV4-1

cdr3_aa: CASSSDPNSPLHF
cdr3_nt: TGTGCCAGCAGCTCGGATCCAAATTCACCCCTCCACTTT
clone_size: -
d_call: -
j_call: TRBJ1-6
v_call: TRBV7-3

cdr3_aa: CASTPGQGAPKTFYEQYF
cdr3_nt: TGTGCCAGCACCCCGGGACAGGGGGCGCCTAAAACTTTCTACGAGCAGTACTTC
clone_size: -
d_call: TRBD1
j_call: TRBJ2-7
v_call: TRBV28

cdr3_aa: CASSVQELAGGYNEQFF
cdr3_nt: TGTGCCAGTAGTGTCCAAGAACTAGCGGGGGGTTACAATGAGCAGTTCTTC
clone_size: -
d_call: TRBD2
j_call: TRBJ2-1
v_call: TRBV19

cdr3_aa: CASRTSGSTDTQYF
cdr3_nt: TGTGCCAGCAGAACTAGCGGAAGCACAGATACGCAGTATTTT
clone_size: -
d_call: TRBD2
j_call: TRBJ2-3
v_call: TRBV6-6

cdr3_aa: CASSFDSYEQYF
cdr3_nt: TGTGCCAGCAGCTTTGACAGCTACGAGCAGTACTTC
clone_size: once
d_call: -
j_call: TRBJ2-7
v_call: TRBV11-1

cdr3_aa: CASSCPTSGRSRYEQYF
cdr3_nt: TGTGCCAGCAGCTGTCCAACTAGCGGGAGGTCCCGTTACGAGCAGTACTTC
clone_size: -
d_call: TRBD2
j_call: TRBJ2-7
v_call: TRBV6-4

cdr3_aa: CASSQDHSTDTQYF
cdr3_nt: TGCGCCAGCAGCCAAGATCACAGTACAGATACGCAGTATTTT
clone_size: -
d_call: -
j_call: TRBJ2-3
v_call: TRBV4-1

cdr3_aa: CASSRDSVVHEQYF
cdr3_nt: TGTGCCAGTAGTAGAGATAGCGTTGTCCACGAGCAGTACTTC
clone_size: -
d_call: -
j_call: TRBJ2-7
v_call: TRBV19

cdr3_aa: CSAGRTEAFF
cdr3_nt: TGCAGTGCGGGCAGGACTGAAGCTTTCTTT
clone_size: few
d_call: -
j_call: TRBJ1-1
v_call: TRBV20-1

cdr3_aa: CASSLVPGLRSDYGYTF
cdr3_nt: TGTGCCAGCAGCTTAGTTCCTGGGTTACGGTCCGACTATGGCTACACCTTC
clone_size: -
d_call: -
j_call: TRBJ1-2
v_call: TRBV7-9

cdr3_aa: CASSSGNTQYF
cdr3_nt: TGTGCCAGCAGTTCCGGGAATACGCAGTATTTT
clone_size: -
d_call: -
j_call: TRBJ2-3
v_call: TRBV5-4

cdr3_aa: CASSPGQGSTDTQYF
cdr3_nt: TGTGCCAGCAGCCCGGGACAGGGGAGCACAGATACGCAGTATTTT
clone_size: -
d_call: TRBD1
j_call: TRBJ2-3
v_call: TRBV7-3

cdr3_aa: CASSLLIYNSPLHF
cdr3_nt: TGTGCCAGCAGCCTACTAATTTATAATTCACCCCTCCACTTT
clone_size: -
d_call: -
j_call: TRBJ1-6
v_call: TRBV6-5

cdr3_aa: CASSWGETGELFF
cdr3_nt: TGTGCCAGCAGTTGGGGGGAGACCGGGGAGCTGTTTTTT
clone_size: -
d_call: -
j_call: TRBJ2-2
v_call: TRBV2

cdr3_aa: CATSRGPAGGSNEQFF
cdr3_nt: TGTGCCACCAGCAGAGGGCCCGCGGGAGGGTCCAATGAGCAGTTCTTC
clone_size: -
d_call: TRBD2
j_call: TRBJ2-1
v_call: TRBV15

cdr3_aa: CASSLGGEGETQYF
cdr3_nt: TGTGCCAGCAGCTTAGGGGGTGAAGGGGAGACCCAGTACTTC
clone_size: -
d_call: -
j_call: TRBJ2-5
v_call: TRBV7-9

cdr3_aa: CASSLARVSTDTQYF
cdr3_nt: TGTGCCAGCAGCTTAGCGCGGGTTAGCACAGATACGCAGTATTTT
clone_size: -
d_call: -
j_call: TRBJ2-3
v_call: TRBV13

cdr3_aa: CASSPRALLGAGANVLTF
cdr3_nt: TGTGCCAGCTCACCACGGGCGCTATTGGGGGCTGGGGCCAACGTCCTGACTTTC
clone_size: -
d_call: -
j_call: TRBJ2-6
v_call: TRBV18

cdr3_aa: CAISPHLAGGPDTGELFF
cdr3_nt: TGTGCCATCAGCCCCCATCTAGCGGGAGGGCCAGACACCGGGGAGCTGTTTTTT
clone_size: -
d_call: TRBD2
j_call: TRBJ2-2
v_call: TRBV10-3

cdr3_aa: CASSGGQRIPQFF
cdr3_nt: TGTGCCAGCAGCGGCGGACAGCGGATACCTCAGTTCTTC
clone_size: -
d_call: -
j_call: TRBJ2-1
v_call: TRBV9